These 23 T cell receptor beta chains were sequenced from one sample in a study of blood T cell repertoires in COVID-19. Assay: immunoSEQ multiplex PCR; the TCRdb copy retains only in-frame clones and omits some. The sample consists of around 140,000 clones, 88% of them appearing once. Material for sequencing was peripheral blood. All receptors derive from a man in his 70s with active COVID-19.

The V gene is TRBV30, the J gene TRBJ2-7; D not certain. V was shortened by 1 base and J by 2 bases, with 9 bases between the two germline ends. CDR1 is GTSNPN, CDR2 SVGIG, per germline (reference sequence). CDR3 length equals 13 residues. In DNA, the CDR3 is TGTGCCTGGAGTGCTTTACACCCCTACGAGCAGTACTTC. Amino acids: CAWSALHPYEQYF. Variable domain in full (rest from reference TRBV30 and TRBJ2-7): SQTIHQWPATLVQPVGSPLSLECTVEGTSNPNLYWYRQAAGRGLQLLFYSVGIGQISSEVPQNLSASRPQDRQFILSSKKLLLSDSGFYLCAWSALHPYEQYFGPGTRLTVT.

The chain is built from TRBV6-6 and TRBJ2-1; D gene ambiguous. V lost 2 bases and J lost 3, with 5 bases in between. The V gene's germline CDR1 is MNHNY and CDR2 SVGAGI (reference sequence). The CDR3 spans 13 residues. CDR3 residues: CASSYAGYNEQFF. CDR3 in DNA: TGTGCCAGCAGTTACGCAGGCTACAATGAGCAGTTCTTC.

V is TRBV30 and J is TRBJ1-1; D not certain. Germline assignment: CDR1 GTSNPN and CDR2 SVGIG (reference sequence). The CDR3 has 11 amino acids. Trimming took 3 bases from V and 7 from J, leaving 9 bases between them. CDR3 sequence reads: CAWSPPGEAFF. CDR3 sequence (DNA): TGTGCCTGGAGCCCTCCCGGTGAAGCTTTCTTT.

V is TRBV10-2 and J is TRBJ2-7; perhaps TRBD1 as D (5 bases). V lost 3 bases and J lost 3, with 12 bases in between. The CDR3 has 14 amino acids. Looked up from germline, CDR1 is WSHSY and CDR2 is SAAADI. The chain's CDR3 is CASSDRGGLYEQYF. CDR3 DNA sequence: TGCGCCAGCAGTGATAGGGGTGGGCTCTACGAGCAGTACTTC.

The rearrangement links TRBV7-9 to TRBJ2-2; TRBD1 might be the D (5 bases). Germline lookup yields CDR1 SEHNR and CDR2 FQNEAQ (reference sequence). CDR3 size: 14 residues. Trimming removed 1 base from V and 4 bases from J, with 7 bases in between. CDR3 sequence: CASSLDRFTGELFF. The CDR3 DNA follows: TGTGCCAGCAGCTTAGACAGGTTCACCGGGGAGCTGTTTTTT. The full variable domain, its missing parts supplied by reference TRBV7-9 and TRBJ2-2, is DTGVSQNPRHKITKRGQNVTFRCDPISEHNRLYWYRQTLGQGPEFLTYFQNEAQLEKSRLLSDRFSAERPKGSFSTLEIQRTEQGDSAMYLCASSLDRFTGELFFGEGSRLTVL.

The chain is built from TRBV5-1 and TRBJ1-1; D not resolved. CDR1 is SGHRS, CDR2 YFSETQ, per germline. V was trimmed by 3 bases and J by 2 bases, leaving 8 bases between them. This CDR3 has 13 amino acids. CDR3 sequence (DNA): TGCGCCAGCAGCTACGGTCCCAACACTGAAGCTTTCTTT. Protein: CASSYGPNTEAFF.

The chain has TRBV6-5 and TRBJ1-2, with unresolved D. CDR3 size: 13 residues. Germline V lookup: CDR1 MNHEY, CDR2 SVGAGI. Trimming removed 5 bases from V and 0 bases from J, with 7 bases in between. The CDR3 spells CASSIRTNYGYTF. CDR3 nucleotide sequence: TGTGCCAGCAGTATCAGAACTAACTATGGCTACACCTTC.

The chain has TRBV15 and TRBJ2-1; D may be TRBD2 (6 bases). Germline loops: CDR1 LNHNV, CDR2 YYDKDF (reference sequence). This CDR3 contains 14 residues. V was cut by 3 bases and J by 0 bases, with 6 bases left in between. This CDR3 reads CATSRGGSYNEQFF. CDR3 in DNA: TGTGCCACCAGCAGGGGAGGCTCCTACAATGAGCAGTTCTTC.

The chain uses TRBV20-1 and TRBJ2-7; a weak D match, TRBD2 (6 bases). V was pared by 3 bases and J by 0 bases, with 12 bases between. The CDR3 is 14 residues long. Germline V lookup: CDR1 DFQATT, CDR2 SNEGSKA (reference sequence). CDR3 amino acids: CSASSWEDSYEQYF. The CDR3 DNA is TGCAGTGCTAGTTCGTGGGAGGACTCCTACGAGCAGTACTTC.

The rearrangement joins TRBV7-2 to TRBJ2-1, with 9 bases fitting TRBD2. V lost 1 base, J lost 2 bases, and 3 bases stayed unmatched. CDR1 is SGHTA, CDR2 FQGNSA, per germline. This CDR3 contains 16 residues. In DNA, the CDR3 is TGTGCCAGCAGCTTAGGACTAGCGGCCCCCTACAATGAGCAGTTCTTC. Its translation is CASSLGLAAPYNEQFF.

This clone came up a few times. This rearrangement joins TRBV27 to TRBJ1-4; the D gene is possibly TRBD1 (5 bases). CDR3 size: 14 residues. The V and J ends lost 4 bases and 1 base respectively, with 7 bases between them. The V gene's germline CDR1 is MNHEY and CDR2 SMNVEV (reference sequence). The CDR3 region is CASSSTGTNEKLFF. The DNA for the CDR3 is TGTGCCAGCAGTTCCACAGGAACTAATGAAAAACTGTTTTTT.

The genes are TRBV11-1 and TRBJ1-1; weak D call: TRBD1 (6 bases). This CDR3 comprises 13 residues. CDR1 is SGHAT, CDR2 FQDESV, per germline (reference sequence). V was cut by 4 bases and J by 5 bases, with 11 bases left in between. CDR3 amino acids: CASSSGARTEAFF. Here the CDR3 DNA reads TGTGCCAGCAGCTCAGGGGCGAGGACTGAAGCTTTCTTT.

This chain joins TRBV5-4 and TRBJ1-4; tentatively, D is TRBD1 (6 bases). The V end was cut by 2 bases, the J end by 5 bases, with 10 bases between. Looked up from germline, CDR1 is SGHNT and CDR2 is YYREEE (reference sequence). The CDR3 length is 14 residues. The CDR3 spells CASSFHDRNEKLFF. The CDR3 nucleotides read TGTGCCAGCAGCTTCCATGACAGGAATGAAAAACTGTTTTTT.

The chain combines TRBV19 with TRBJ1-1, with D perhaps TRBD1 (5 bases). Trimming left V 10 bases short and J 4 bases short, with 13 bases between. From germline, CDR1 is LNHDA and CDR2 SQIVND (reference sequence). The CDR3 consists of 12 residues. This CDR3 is CATGGAFTEAFF. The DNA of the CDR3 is TGTGCCACCGGCGGGGCCTTCACTGAAGCTTTCTTT.

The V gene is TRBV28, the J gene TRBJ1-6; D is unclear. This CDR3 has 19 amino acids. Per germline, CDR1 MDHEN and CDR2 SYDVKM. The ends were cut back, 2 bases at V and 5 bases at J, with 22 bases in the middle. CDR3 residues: CASSLHKSEAPPDNSPLHF. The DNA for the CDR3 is TGTGCCAGCAGTTTACACAAATCCGAGGCCCCCCCCGATAATTCACCCCTCCACTTT.

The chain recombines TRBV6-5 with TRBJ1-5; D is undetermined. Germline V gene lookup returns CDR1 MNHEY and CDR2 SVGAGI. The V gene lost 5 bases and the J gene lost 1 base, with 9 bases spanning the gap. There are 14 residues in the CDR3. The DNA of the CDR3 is TGTGCCAGCAGTCCAGTGGGCAGCAATCAGCCCCAGCATTTT. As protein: CASSPVGSNQPQHF.

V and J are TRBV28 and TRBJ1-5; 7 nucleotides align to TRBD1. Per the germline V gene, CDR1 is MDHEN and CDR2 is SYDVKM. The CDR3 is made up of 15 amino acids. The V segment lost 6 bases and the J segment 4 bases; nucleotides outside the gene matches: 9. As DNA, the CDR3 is TGTGCCAGCAGCGGTACCGGGACAGTTAATCAGCCCCAGCATTTT. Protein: CASSGTGTVNQPQHF.

CDR3 nucleotide sequence: TGTGCCAGCAGCCGCCTTCGGGGGTCTGTGTTGGAGACCCAGTACTTC. Translating gives CASSRLRGSVLETQYF. This sequence joins TRBV3-1 (or the pseudogene TRBV3-2) and TRBJ2-5; possible D gene TRBD2, 6 bases. The ends were cut back, 4 bases at V and 5 bases at J, with 20 bases in the middle. The CDR3 loop spans 16 amino acids. Germline V CDR1 and CDR2: LGHDT, YNNKEL (reference sequence).

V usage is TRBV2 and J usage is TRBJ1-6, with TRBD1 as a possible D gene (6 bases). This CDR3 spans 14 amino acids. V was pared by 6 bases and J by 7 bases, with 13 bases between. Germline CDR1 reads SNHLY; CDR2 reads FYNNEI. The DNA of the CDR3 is TGTGCCAGCAGCGACACAGGGAACAATTCACCCCTCCACTTT. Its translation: CASSDTGNNSPLHF.

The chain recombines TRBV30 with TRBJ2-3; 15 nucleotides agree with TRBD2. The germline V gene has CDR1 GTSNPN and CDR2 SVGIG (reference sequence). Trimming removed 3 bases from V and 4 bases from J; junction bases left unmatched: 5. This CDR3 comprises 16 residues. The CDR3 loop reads CAWSPGLAGGADTQYF. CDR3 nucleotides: TGTGCCTGGAGCCCGGGACTAGCGGGAGGAGCAGATACGCAGTATTTT.

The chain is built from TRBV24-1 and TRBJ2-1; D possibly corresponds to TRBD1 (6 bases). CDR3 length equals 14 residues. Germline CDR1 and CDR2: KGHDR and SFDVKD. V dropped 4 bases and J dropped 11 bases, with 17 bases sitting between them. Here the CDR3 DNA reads TGTGCCACCAGTGAATCTCTCGACAGGAACAAGCAGTTCTTC. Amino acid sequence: CATSESLDRNKQFF.

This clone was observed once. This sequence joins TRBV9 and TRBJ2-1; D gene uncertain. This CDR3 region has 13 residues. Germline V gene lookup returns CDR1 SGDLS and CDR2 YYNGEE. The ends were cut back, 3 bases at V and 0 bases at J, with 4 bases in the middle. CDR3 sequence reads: CASSGVSYNEQFF. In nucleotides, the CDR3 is TGTGCCAGCAGCGGAGTCTCCTACAATGAGCAGTTCTTC.

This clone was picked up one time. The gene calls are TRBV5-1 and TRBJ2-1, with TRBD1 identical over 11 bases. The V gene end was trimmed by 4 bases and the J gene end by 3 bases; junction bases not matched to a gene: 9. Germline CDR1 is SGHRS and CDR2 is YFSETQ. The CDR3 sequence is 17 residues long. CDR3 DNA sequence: TGCGCCAGCAGCCCCGGACAGGGGGCGACGGGCTACAATGAGCAGTTCTTC. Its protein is CASSPGQGATGYNEQFF.